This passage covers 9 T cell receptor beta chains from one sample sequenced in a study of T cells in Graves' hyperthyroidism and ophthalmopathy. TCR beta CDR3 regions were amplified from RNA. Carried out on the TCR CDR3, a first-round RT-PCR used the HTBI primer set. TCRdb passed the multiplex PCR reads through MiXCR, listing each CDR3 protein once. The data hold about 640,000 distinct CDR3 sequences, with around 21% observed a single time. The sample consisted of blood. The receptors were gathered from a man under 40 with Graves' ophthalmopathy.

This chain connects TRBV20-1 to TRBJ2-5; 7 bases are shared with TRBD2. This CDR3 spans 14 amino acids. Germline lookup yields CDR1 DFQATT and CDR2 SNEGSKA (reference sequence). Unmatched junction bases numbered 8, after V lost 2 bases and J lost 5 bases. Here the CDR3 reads CSARLYGGGETQYF. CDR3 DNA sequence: TGCAGTGCTAGACTCTATGGGGGGGGGGAGACCCAGTACTTC.

The CDR3 DNA follows: TGCGCCAGCAGCTCGTTGGGACAGGGTGCGAACTATGGCTACACCTTC. Amino acid sequence: CASSSLGQGANYGYTF. The chain carries TRBV5-1 and TRBJ1-2; TRBD1 matches at 9 bases. J was trimmed by 2 bases and V by 3 bases; bases with no gene match: 8. Germline values: CDR1 SGHRS, CDR2 YFSETQ. There are 16 residues in the CDR3.

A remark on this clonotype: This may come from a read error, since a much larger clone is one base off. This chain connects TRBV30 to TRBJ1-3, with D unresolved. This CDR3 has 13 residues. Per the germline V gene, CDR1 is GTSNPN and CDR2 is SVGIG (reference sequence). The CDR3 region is CAWSVASGTTIYF. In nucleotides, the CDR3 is TGTGCCTGGAGTGTAGCTTCTGGAACCACCATATATTTT.

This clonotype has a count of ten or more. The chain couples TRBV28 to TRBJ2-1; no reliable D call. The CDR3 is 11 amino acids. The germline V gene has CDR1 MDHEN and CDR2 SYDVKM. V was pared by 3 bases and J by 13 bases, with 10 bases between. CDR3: CASSFPGPQFF. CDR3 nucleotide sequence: TGTGCCAGCAGTTTCCCCGGCCCACAGTTCTTC.

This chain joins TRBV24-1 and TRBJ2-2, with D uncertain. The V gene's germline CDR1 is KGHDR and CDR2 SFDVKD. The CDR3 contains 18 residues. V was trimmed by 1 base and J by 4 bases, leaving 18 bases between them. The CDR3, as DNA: TGTGCCACCAGTGATTTACGGACGGACCCCCGCGCCACCGGGGAGCTGTTTTTT. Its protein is CATSDLRTDPRATGELFF.

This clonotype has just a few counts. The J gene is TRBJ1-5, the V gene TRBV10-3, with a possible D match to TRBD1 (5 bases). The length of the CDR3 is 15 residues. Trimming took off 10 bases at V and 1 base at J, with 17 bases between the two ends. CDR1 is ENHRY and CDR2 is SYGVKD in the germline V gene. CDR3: CASAPGRSSNQPQHF. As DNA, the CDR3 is TGTGCCAGCGCCCCGGGACGGTCGAGCAATCAGCCCCAGCATTTT.

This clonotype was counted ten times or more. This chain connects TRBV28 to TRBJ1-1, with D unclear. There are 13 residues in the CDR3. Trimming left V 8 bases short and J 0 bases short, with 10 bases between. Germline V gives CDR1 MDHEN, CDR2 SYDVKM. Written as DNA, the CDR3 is TGTGCCAGCCGGCGGCGGGTGAACACTGAAGCTTTCTTT. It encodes CASRRRVNTEAFF.

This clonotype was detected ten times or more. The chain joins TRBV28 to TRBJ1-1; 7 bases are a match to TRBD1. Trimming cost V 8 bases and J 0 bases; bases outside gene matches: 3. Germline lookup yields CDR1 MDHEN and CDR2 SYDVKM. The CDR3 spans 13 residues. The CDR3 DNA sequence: TGTGCCAGCTGGGGACAGATGAACACTGAAGCTTTCTTT. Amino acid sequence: CASWGQMNTEAFF. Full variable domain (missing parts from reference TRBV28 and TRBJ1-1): DVKVTQSSRYLVKRTGEKVFLECVQDMDHENMFWYRQDPGLGLRLIYFSYDVKMKEKGDIPEGYSVSREKKERFSLILESASTNQTSMYLCASWGQMNTEAFFGQGTRLTVV.

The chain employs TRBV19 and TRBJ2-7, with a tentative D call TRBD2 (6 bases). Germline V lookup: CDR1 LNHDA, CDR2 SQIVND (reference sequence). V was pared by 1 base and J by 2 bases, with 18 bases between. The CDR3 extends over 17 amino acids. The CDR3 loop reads CASSIGLLFGGTYEQYF. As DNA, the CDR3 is TGTGCCAGTAGTATAGGGCTCTTGTTCGGGGGAACCTACGAGCAGTACTTC.